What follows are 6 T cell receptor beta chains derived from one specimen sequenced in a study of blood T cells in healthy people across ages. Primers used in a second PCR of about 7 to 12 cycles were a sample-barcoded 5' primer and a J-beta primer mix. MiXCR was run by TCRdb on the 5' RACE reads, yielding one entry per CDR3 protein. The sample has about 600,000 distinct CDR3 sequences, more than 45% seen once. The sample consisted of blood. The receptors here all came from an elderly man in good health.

The DNA of the CDR3 is TGCAGTGCTCTGAACACTTGGGAGCAGTACTTC. Translating gives CSALNTWEQYF. The rearrangement links TRBV20-1 to TRBJ2-7; D not resolved. The CDR3 loop spans 11 amino acids. From germline, CDR1 is DFQATT and CDR2 SNEGSKA (reference sequence). Trimming pared 5 bases from V and 7 bases from J, leaving 12 bases between.

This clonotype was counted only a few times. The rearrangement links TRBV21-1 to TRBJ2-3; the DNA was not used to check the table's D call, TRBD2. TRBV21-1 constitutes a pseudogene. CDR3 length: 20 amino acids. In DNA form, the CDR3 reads TGTGCCAGCAGCAACTCTGGGGGGACTAGCGGGGGAGAATACACAGATACGCAGTATTTT. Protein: CASSNSGGTSGGEYTDTQYF.

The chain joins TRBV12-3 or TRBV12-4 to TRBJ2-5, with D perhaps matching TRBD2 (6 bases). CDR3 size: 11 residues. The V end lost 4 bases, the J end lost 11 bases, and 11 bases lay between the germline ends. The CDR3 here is CASSSPEGQYF. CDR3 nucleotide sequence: TGTGCCAGCAGTTCCCCGGAGGGGCAGTACTTC.

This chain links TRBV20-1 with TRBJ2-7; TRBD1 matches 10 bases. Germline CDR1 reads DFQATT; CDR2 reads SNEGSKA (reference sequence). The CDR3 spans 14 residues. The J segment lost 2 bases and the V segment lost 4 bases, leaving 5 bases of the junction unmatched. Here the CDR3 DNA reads TGCAGTGCTATGCCCGGGACAGGGGCCTACGAGCAGTACTTC. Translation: CSAMPGTGAYEQYF.

DNA of the CDR3: TGTGCCAGCAGCTCGAGGGGTAGCTGGGGCACAGATACGCAGTATTTT. This sequence encodes CASSSRGSWGTDTQYF. The chain combines TRBV7-6 with TRBJ2-3; the D gene could be TRBD1 or TRBD2 (5 bases each). The CDR3 has 16 amino acids. The V and J ends lost 4 bases and 1 base respectively, with 15 bases between them. CDR1 is SGHVS and CDR2 is FNYEAQ in the germline V gene. The full variable domain, rest sourced from reference TRBV7-6 and TRBJ2-3, is GAGVSQSPRYKVTKRGQDVALRCDPISGHVSLYWYRQALGQGPEFLTYFNYEAQQDKSGLPNDRFSAERPEGSISTLTIQRTEQRDSAMYRCASSSRGSWGTDTQYFGPGTRLTVL.

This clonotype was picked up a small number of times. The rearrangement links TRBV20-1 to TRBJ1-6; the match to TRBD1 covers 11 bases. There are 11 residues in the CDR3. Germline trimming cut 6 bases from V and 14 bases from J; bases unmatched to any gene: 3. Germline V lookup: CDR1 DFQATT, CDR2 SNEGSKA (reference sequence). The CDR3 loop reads CSAWTGGTLHF. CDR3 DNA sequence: TGCAGTGCGTGGACAGGGGGCACCCTCCACTTT.